This T cell receptor beta chain was obtained from a study of blood T cell repertoires in COVID-19. Measured with immunoSEQ multiplex PCR; TCRdb has only the in-frame clones, and not every one. Seen here are approximately 230,000 clones, roughly 90% observed once, and the top ten hold around 2.2%. Germline CDR1 is MNHNY and CDR2 is SVGAGI (reference sequence). Unmatched junction bases numbered 6, after V lost 2 bases and J lost 3 bases. The CDR3 sequence is 16 residues long. The chain recombines TRBV6-6 with TRBJ2-1, with TRBD1 matching 8 bases. Sequencing used peripheral blood. This TCR was sampled from a man aged 25 to 40 who had recovered from COVID-19. The CDR3 DNA follows: TGTGCCAGCAGTTACCCTGACAGGGGTGGCTACAATGAGCAGTTCTTC. Its translation: CASSYPDRGGYNEQFF.